These 21 T cell receptor beta chains were all obtained from the same sample, sequenced in a study of T-cell memory formation after mild COVID-19 listed by TCRdb under 2021. The library was generated by 5' RACE. The reads were generated on an Illumina NovaSeq 6000. TCRdb trimmed public reads at Q25 via fastp, called clones via MiXCR and kept in-frame beta chains. Every CDR3 protein is listed once, alongside the most common genes and DNA of its rows. This sample is represented by just over 150,000 distinct CDR3 sequences; around a third of them were singletons. The ten largest clones add up to 12% of the sample. The sample comprised PBMCs or a T cell subset sorted from them (not recorded which). These receptors were taken from an adult woman who had mild COVID-19 (a few samples of this study predate the infection). The sample titles of this study are shuffled in the database, so cell type and time point are left out; the donor was told from shared clones.

This rearrangement joins TRBV20-1 to TRBJ2-3, with 8 bases lining up with TRBD2. The CDR3 contains 15 residues. With 6 bases clipped from V and 0 bases from J, the junction kept 8 bases outside the gene matches. Germline CDR1 DFQATT, CDR2 SNEGSKA (reference sequence). CDR3 amino acids: CSALWSGGSTDTQYF. CDR3 DNA sequence: TGCAGTGCCCTATGGAGCGGGGGTAGCACAGATACGCAGTATTTT.

This sequence joins TRBV20-1 and TRBJ1-6, with D possibly matching TRBD1 (5 bases). CDR3 length equals 17 residues. Per the germline V gene, CDR1 is DFQATT and CDR2 is SNEGSKA (reference sequence). The V end lost 1 base, the J end lost 4 bases, and 17 bases lay between the germline ends. CDR3 region: CSARVKRGTNYNSPLHF. CDR3 coding DNA: TGCAGTGCTAGAGTCAAGAGGGGCACGAATTATAATTCACCCCTCCACTTT.

Of note for this clonotype: A read error is possible here, since a much larger clone lies one base away. This rearrangement joins TRBV15 to TRBJ2-3, with D possibly being TRBD2 (6 bases). Germline V gene sequence: CDR1 LNHNV, CDR2 YYDKDF (reference sequence). The CDR3 length is 16 residues. CDR3: CDTSRPFSGSTDTQYF. The CDR3 nucleotides are TGTGACACCAGCAGACCCTTTAGCGGCTCCACAGATACGCAGTATTTT.

This clonotype is a singleton in its sample. The gene calls are TRBV21-1 and TRBJ2-7; no DNA check was done on the table's D call, TRBD1. TRBV21-1 is noted as a pseudogene. The CDR3 runs to 14 residues. CDR3 sequence: CASSGDRQSYEQYF. DNA of the CDR3: TGTGCCAGCAGCGGGGACAGGCAGTCCTACGAGCAGTACTTC.

This clonotype was seen more than once but under ten times. This chain links TRBV14 with TRBJ1-6, with 9 bases fitting TRBD1. This CDR3 region has 14 residues. Trimming cost V 5 bases and J 8 bases; bases outside gene matches: 4. CDR1 is SGHDN, CDR2 FVKESK, per germline. CDR3 protein: CASSYGQGHSPLHF. The CDR3 coding sequence is TGTGCCAGCAGCTACGGACAGGGGCATTCACCCCTCCACTTT.

This clonotype was seen a few times. This chain connects TRBV11-2 to TRBJ2-1, with 14 bases matching TRBD2. The germline gives CDR1 SGHAT, CDR2 FQNNGV. V gave up 5 bases and J gave up 12 bases; unmatched junction bases: 9. The CDR3 is 15 residues long. The CDR3 nucleotides read TGTGCCAGCAGCCCCGGGACTAGCGGGAGATTCGGGCAGTTCTTC. Its translation is CASSPGTSGRFGQFF. Using reference TRBV11-2 and TRBJ2-1 for the parts outside the CDR3, the full variable domain is EAGVAQSPRYKIIEKRQSVAFWCNPISGHATLYWYQQILGQGPKLLIQFQNNGVVDDSQLPKDRFSAERLKGVDSTLKIQPAKLEDSAVYLCASSPGTSGRFGQFFGPGTRLTVL.

This chain connects TRBV5-6 to TRBJ2-7; maybe TRBD2 (6 bases). The germline gives CDR1 SGHDT, CDR2 YYEEEE. The V end lost 2 bases, the J end lost 3 bases, and 9 bases lay between the germline ends. The CDR3 spans 13 residues. The CDR3 DNA sequence: TGTGCCAGCAGCTTTGGAGGGGTCTACGAGCAGTACTTC. It is translated as CASSFGGVYEQYF. The whole variable domain, filled in from reference TRBV5-6 and TRBJ2-7, reads DAGVTQSPTHLIKTRGQQVTLRCSPKSGHDTVSWYQQALGQGPQFIFQYYEEEERQRGNFPDRFSGHQFPNYSSELNVNALLLGDSALYLCASSFGGVYEQYFGPGTRLTVT.

The chain joins TRBV13 to TRBJ1-3; D gene uncertain. V shed 5 bases and J shed 0 bases, with 11 bases lying between them. CDR3 size: 15 residues. Germline V lookup: CDR1 PRHDT, CDR2 FYEKMQ (reference sequence). CDR3 sequence reads: CASSVSRSSGNTIYF. CDR3 nucleotide sequence: TGTGCCAGCAGCGTATCCCGGAGCTCTGGAAACACCATATATTTT.

The chain links TRBV9 to TRBJ1-3; the D is unclear. The CDR3 is 12 amino acids. Between the trimmed V and J ends, which lost 3 bases and 3 bases, there was a span of 4 bases. Germline values: CDR1 SGDLS, CDR2 YYNGEE. The DNA of the CDR3 is TGTGCCAGCAGCGGGCGTGGAAACACCATATATTTT. Protein: CASSGRGNTIYF. Using reference TRBV9 and TRBJ1-3 for the parts outside the CDR3, the full variable domain is DSGVTQTPKHLITATGQRVTLRCSPRSGDLSVYWYQQSLDQGLQFLIQYYNGEERAKGNILERFSAQQFPDLHSELNLSSLELGDSALYFCASSGRGNTIYFGEGSWLTVV.

The table lists this clonotype with a few counts. The rearrangement uses TRBV7-8 and TRBJ2-2; 10 bases fit TRBD2. V shed 5 bases, J shed 2 bases, and the junction held 5 bases outside the gene matches. Germline CDR1 reads SGHVS; CDR2 reads FQNEAQ. This CDR3 region has 16 residues. CDR3 nucleotide sequence: TGTGCCAGCAGCCCTTGGACTAGCGGAAACACCGGGGAGCTGTTTTTT. Residues: CASSPWTSGNTGELFF.

This clonotype was counted between two and nine times. The genes are TRBV4-1 and TRBJ2-5; perhaps TRBD1 as D (6 bases). Germline V CDR1 and CDR2: MGHRA, YSYEKL. Trimming pared 4 bases from V and 9 bases from J, leaving 24 bases between. The CDR3 spans 16 residues. As DNA, the CDR3 is TGCGCCAGCAGCCTGAACTTGTTGCAGGGGACAAGTCCCCAGTACTTC. This sequence encodes CASSLNLLQGTSPQYF.

This clonotype was seen a few times. The chain joins TRBV20-1 to TRBJ2-3; the match to TRBD2 covers 9 bases. The CDR3 is made up of 11 amino acids. Germline V gene sequence: CDR1 DFQATT, CDR2 SNEGSKA (reference sequence). The ends lost 1 base at V and 13 bases at J; junction bases unmatched: 3. In nucleotides, the CDR3 is TGCAGTGCTAGAGGACTAGCGGATAAGTATTTT. This encodes CSARGLADKYF.

This clonotype was detected only once. J is TRBJ1-5 and V is TRBV29-1; perhaps TRBD1 as D (5 bases). CDR1 is SQVTM and CDR2 is ANQGSEA in the germline V gene. The V gene lost 4 bases and the J gene lost 2 bases, with 9 bases spanning the gap. The CDR3 has 13 amino acids. The CDR3 sequence is CSVGGGGNQPQHF. For the CDR3, the DNA is TGCAGCGTTGGGGGGGGTGGCAATCAGCCCCAGCATTTT.

At least ten counts were recorded for this clonotype. The chain recombines TRBV5-1 with TRBJ2-7; D is possibly TRBD1 or TRBD2 (5 bases each). This CDR3 has 14 residues. The germline gives CDR1 SGHRS, CDR2 YFSETQ. V lost 4 bases, J lost 0 bases, and 11 bases lay in between. DNA for the CDR3: TGCGCCAGCAGCCGGGACGGCAACTCCTACGAGCAGTACTTC. It translates to CASSRDGNSYEQYF.

This clonotype was counted ten times or more. This chain connects TRBV5-1 to TRBJ2-3; the match to TRBD2 covers 8 bases. With V trimmed by 4 bases and J by 5 bases, 12 bases remained unmatched. Germline CDR1 reads SGHRS; CDR2 reads YFSETQ. This CDR3 is built from 16 residues. The CDR3 nucleotides are TGCGCCAGCAGCCCCCAACCGGGACTAGGGGTAGATACGCAGTATTTT. This sequence encodes CASSPQPGLGVDTQYF.

The J gene is TRBJ1-2, the V gene TRBV11-2, with D unclear. V was shortened by 3 bases and J by 4 bases, with 9 bases between the two germline ends. The CDR3 length is 13 residues. The germline CDR1 and CDR2 sequences are SGHAT and FQNNGV. CDR3: CASSFTPPYGYTF. The DNA of the CDR3 is TGTGCCAGCAGCTTTACCCCCCCCTATGGCTACACCTTC.

This clonotype was counted a few times. J is TRBJ1-1 and V is TRBV11-2, with D possibly TRBD1 on 5 matching bases. Trimming pared 1 base from V and 0 bases from J, leaving 9 bases between. CDR3 length: 15 residues. In germline, CDR1 is SGHAT, CDR2 FQNNGV. Here the CDR3 reads CASSLATGVNTEAFF. CDR3 bases: TGTGCCAGCAGCTTAGCTACAGGTGTGAACACTGAAGCTTTCTTT.

The rearrangement joins TRBV30 to TRBJ2-1; D not certain. Looked up from germline, CDR1 is GTSNPN and CDR2 is SVGIG (reference sequence). Between the trimmed V and J ends, which lost 0 bases and 9 bases, there was a span of 6 bases. The CDR3 runs 11 residues. For the CDR3, the DNA is TGTGCCTGGAGTGTTAACGGTGAGCAGTTCTTC. Translated, it gives CAWSVNGEQFF. The full variable domain, rest sourced from reference TRBV30 and TRBJ2-1, is SQTIHQWPATLVQPVGSPLSLECTVEGTSNPNLYWYRQAAGRGLQLLFYSVGIGQISSEVPQNLSASRPQDRQFILSSKKLLLSDSGFYLCAWSVNGEQFFGPGTRLTVL.

The V and J genes are TRBV19 and TRBJ2-7, with TRBD2 matching over 8 bases. V trimming: 7 bases; J trimming: 3 bases; junction bases outside the gene matches: 8. The V gene's germline CDR1 is LNHDA and CDR2 SQIVND (reference sequence). The CDR3 loop spans 14 amino acids. Here the CDR3 reads CASKFTSGNYEQYF. The CDR3, as DNA: TGTGCCAGTAAATTTACTAGCGGTAACTACGAGCAGTACTTC.

This chain joins TRBV20-1 and TRBJ1-1, with unresolved D. Germline loops: CDR1 DFQATT, CDR2 SNEGSKA (reference sequence). Trimming took off 6 bases at V and 0 bases at J, with 14 bases between the two ends. This CDR3 has 14 amino acids. The CDR3 region has the DNA TGCAGTGCCTGGCAAGCAGGCGTGAACACTGAAGCTTTCTTT. This gives the protein CSAWQAGVNTEAFF.

Only a few counts were recorded for this clonotype. V usage is TRBV6-5 and J usage is TRBJ2-6; perhaps TRBD1 as D (5 bases). The CDR3 runs 17 residues. Germline loops: CDR1 MNHEY, CDR2 SVGAGI. Deletions cut 5 bases from V and 0 bases from J, with 14 bases between. CDR3 amino acids: CASSLFTGHSGANVLTF. The CDR3 DNA reads as TGTGCCAGCAGTCTCTTCACAGGACACTCTGGGGCCAACGTCCTGACTTTC.